The 32 T cell receptor beta chains reported below all come from one sample, sequenced in a study of blood T cell repertoires in COVID-19. Sequencing used immunoSEQ multiplex PCR; TCRdb keeps in-frame clones, though not all of them. The sample contains under 100,000 clones, around 90% of which appear only once. The sequenced material came from peripheral blood. These receptors were taken from a male donor with acute or convalescent COVID-19.

This chain links TRBV19 with TRBJ1-1; no clear D. The germline gives CDR1 LNHDA, CDR2 SQIVND (reference sequence). The CDR3 length is 14 residues. V was trimmed by 1 base and J by 5 bases, leaving 11 bases between them. CDR3 sequence reads: CASSIAGRETEAFF. As DNA, the CDR3 is TGTGCCAGTAGTATAGCTGGGCGGGAAACTGAAGCTTTCTTT.

This chain uses TRBV5-1 with TRBJ2-1, with 8 bases that match TRBD1. From germline, CDR1 is SGHRS and CDR2 YFSETQ. There are 16 residues in the CDR3. J gave up 6 bases and V 6 bases, and 14 bases lay outside the gene matches. CDR3 coding DNA: TGCGCCAGCACAACTCACCTCAGGGGGCCGGGCAATGAGCAGTTCTTC. Translating gives CASTTHLRGPGNEQFF.

This clone was counted only a few times. J is TRBJ1-5 and V is TRBV3-1 (or the pseudogene TRBV3-2), with 9 bases fitting TRBD1. Germline CDR1 reads LGHDT; CDR2 reads YNNKEL (reference sequence). The CDR3 runs to 15 residues. The V gene end was trimmed by 3 bases and the J gene end by 2 bases; junction bases not matched to a gene: 2. In nucleotides, the CDR3 is TGTGCCAGCAGCCATGGACAGGGGCGCAATCAGCCCCAGCATTTT. This sequence encodes CASSHGQGRNQPQHF.

This clone was picked up one time. The rearrangement links TRBV10-3 to TRBJ2-7; no definite D call. CDR3 length: 11 residues. The V and J ends lost 3 bases and 4 bases respectively, with 4 bases between them. Germline-derived CDR1 and CDR2 are ENHRY and SYGVKD. The CDR3 spells CAISDPYEQYF. CDR3 DNA: TGTGCCATCAGTGACCCTTACGAGCAGTACTTC.

This chain connects TRBV28 to TRBJ1-1; 9 nucleotides line up with TRBD1. The length of the CDR3 is 16 residues. Germline-derived CDR1 and CDR2 are MDHEN and SYDVKM. J lost 5 bases, V lost 2 bases, and 9 bases had no gene match. CDR3 in DNA: TGTGCCAGCAGTTTAAGACAGGGGGTCCTGAGGACTGAAGCTTTCTTT. This encodes CASSLRQGVLRTEAFF.

This clone appeared once. The chain employs TRBV13 and TRBJ1-1; D not certain. The V and J ends lost 1 base and 1 base respectively, with 4 bases between them. This CDR3 has 13 residues. Germline assignment: CDR1 PRHDT and CDR2 FYEKMQ (reference sequence). The CDR3 is CASSLVRNTEAFF. In DNA, the CDR3 is TGTGCCAGCAGCTTAGTCCGGAACACTGAAGCTTTCTTT.

V and J are TRBV6-5 and TRBJ1-4, with TRBD1 as a possible D gene (6 bases). The CDR3 is 14 amino acids. V gave up 6 bases and J gave up 7 bases, with 15 bases separating them. CDR1 and CDR2 from the germline V gene are MNHEY and SVGAGI. The CDR3: CASRDRFSGEKLFF. The CDR3 DNA reads TGTGCCAGCAGAGACAGGTTCAGCGGTGAAAAACTGTTTTTT.

V usage is TRBV21-1 and J usage is TRBJ1-2; the table names TRBD1, a call not compared with the DNA. TRBV21-1 has pseudogene status. The CDR3 sequence is 13 residues long. The CDR3, as DNA: TGTGCCAGCAGCACCCTTTACAGGGATGGCTACACCTTC. Protein product: CASSTLYRDGYTF.

This chain connects TRBV19 to TRBJ1-2, with 9 bases that match TRBD1. V shed 4 bases and J 3 bases; nucleotides not matched to a gene: 12. This CDR3 comprises 17 residues. Germline CDR1 and CDR2: LNHDA and SQIVND (reference sequence). The CDR3 DNA is TGTGCCAGTAGTACCCGAGGACAGGGGTTTGGGTACTATGGCTACACCTTC. Residues: CASSTRGQGFGYYGYTF.

The chain employs TRBV5-1 and TRBJ2-3, with 9 bases matching TRBD1. Germline CDR1 reads SGHRS; CDR2 reads YFSETQ. The CDR3 has 16 residues. The J segment lost 1 base and the V segment lost 4 bases, leaving 7 bases of the junction unmatched. The CDR3 region is CASSPTGGAGTDTQYF. CDR3 DNA sequence: TGCGCCAGCAGCCCCACAGGGGGCGCCGGCACAGATACGCAGTATTTT.

The J gene is TRBJ1-6, the V gene TRBV2; no reliable D call. Trimming removed 4 bases at V and 4 bases at J, with 14 bases between. The CDR3 consists of 16 residues. Germline V CDR1 and CDR2: SNHLY, FYNNEI. The CDR3: CASSADGLAYNSPLHF. The CDR3 bases are TGTGCCAGCAGTGCCGATGGACTGGCGTATAATTCACCCCTCCACTTT.

This chain uses TRBV28 with TRBJ1-1, with a tentative D call TRBD1 (5 bases). V was pared by 5 bases and J by 2 bases, with 9 bases between. Germline V gene data show CDR1 as MDHEN and CDR2 as SYDVKM. There are 13 residues in the CDR3. The CDR3 bases are TGTGCCAGCAGTCAGCAGGGTAACACTGAAGCTTTCTTT. Translation: CASSQQGNTEAFF.

The chain combines TRBV11-3 with TRBJ1-1; D is unclear. Germline V lookup: CDR1 SGHNT, CDR2 YENEEA. The CDR3 extends over 13 amino acids. V lost 0 bases, J lost 3 bases, and 5 bases lay in between. The CDR3 bases are TGTGCCAGCAGCTTAGATCGAGACACTGAAGCTTTCTTT. This sequence encodes CASSLDRDTEAFF.

The chain uses TRBV9 and TRBJ2-5; 12 bases agree with TRBD2. CDR1 is SGDLS and CDR2 is YYNGEE in the germline V gene. This CDR3 has 17 amino acids. Trimming cost V 0 bases and J 2 bases; bases outside gene matches: 5. For the CDR3, the DNA is TGTGCCAGCAGCGTAGGGGGACTAGCGGGTTTACAAGAGACCCAGTACTTC. The encoded protein is CASSVGGLAGLQETQYF. Using reference TRBV9 and TRBJ2-5 for the parts outside the CDR3, the full variable domain is DSGVTQTPKHLITATGQRVTLRCSPRSGDLSVYWYQQSLDQGLQFLIQYYNGEERAKGNILERFSAQQFPDLHSELNLSSLELGDSALYFCASSVGGLAGLQETQYFGPGTRLLVL.

The chain combines TRBV11-2 with TRBJ2-2; 8 nucleotides align to TRBD2. CDR3 length equals 16 residues. V was clipped by 5 bases and J by 5 bases; unmatched bases: 10. Germline V gene data show CDR1 as SGHAT and CDR2 as FQNNGV. The CDR3 loop is CASSPQSGGGTGELFF. The CDR3 DNA reads TGTGCCAGCAGCCCCCAAAGCGGGGGTGGGACCGGGGAGCTGTTTTTT.

The V gene is TRBV19, the J gene TRBJ2-5; D might be TRBD2 (6 bases). This CDR3 contains 16 residues. V was shortened by 3 bases and J by 5 bases, with 19 bases between the two germline ends. Per the germline V gene, CDR1 is LNHDA and CDR2 is SQIVND (reference sequence). This chain's CDR3 is CASSMFRPGRFETQYF. The CDR3 coding sequence is TGTGCCAGTAGTATGTTCCGGCCAGGGAGGTTTGAGACCCAGTACTTC. Filled out from reference TRBV19 and TRBJ2-5, the complete variable domain reads DGGITQSPKYLFRKEGQNVTLSCEQNLNHDAMYWYRQDPGQGLRLIYYSQIVNDFQKGDIAEGYSVSREKKESFPLTVTSAQKNPTAFYLCASSMFRPGRFETQYFGPGTRLLVL.

V is TRBV24-1 and J is TRBJ1-2, with D possibly being TRBD1 (6 bases). CDR3 size: 13 residues. The V and J ends lost 7 bases and 6 bases respectively, with 14 bases between them. The V gene's germline CDR1 is KGHDR and CDR2 SFDVKD. CDR3 loop: CATRGAGGDGYTF. In DNA, the CDR3 is TGTGCCACCAGGGGGGCGGGGGGCGATGGCTACACCTTC.

The rearrangement joins TRBV6-4 to TRBJ2-2, with D perhaps matching TRBD1 (6 bases). V lost 4 bases and J 0 bases, leaving 18 bases between the germline ends. The CDR3 contains 18 residues. Germline CDR1 is MRHNA and CDR2 is SNTAGT. CDR3 coding DNA: TGTGCCAGCAGTGCGACAGGCAGTAGAGCCGCGAACACCGGGGAGCTGTTTTTT. It is translated as CASSATGSRAANTGELFF.

The rearrangement uses TRBV15 and TRBJ2-5, with D possibly being TRBD2 (6 bases). V lost 8 bases and J 3 bases, leaving 19 bases between the germline ends. Looked up from germline, CDR1 is LNHNV and CDR2 is YYDKDF (reference sequence). The CDR3 consists of 15 residues. In nucleotides, the CDR3 is TGTGCCACCCACCGTCGGGGGACGGGGAAAGAGACCCAGTACTTC. It encodes CATHRRGTGKETQYF.

In its sample, this clone was seen once. The chain uses TRBV18 and TRBJ2-5; 14 positions match TRBD2. The CDR3 has 17 amino acids. Per germline, CDR1 KGHSH and CDR2 LQKENI. V shed 3 bases, J shed 3 bases, and the junction held 6 bases outside the gene matches. CDR3 nucleotides: TGTGCCAGCTCACCCACCGGGACTAGCGGGGGAAAAGAGACCCAGTACTTC. This translates into CASSPTGTSGGKETQYF.

The rearrangement joins TRBV30 to TRBJ1-1, with D possibly matching TRBD1 (6 bases). There are 14 residues in the CDR3. Germline V gives CDR1 GTSNPN, CDR2 SVGIG (reference sequence). The germline V and J ends were trimmed by 3 bases and 4 bases, with 15 bases remaining between them. The CDR3 coding sequence is TGTGCCTGGAGCCGGGACAACTCCCCCACTGAAGCTTTCTTT. Its protein product is CAWSRDNSPTEAFF.

As regards this clone: Different DNA sequences within this sample yield the same CDR3. This chain uses TRBV3-1 (or the pseudogene TRBV3-2) with TRBJ1-5; D call uncertain. This CDR3 comprises 12 residues. From germline, CDR1 is LGHDT and CDR2 YNNKEL (reference sequence). Trimming took 1 base from V and 7 from J, leaving 5 bases between them. DNA for the CDR3: TGTGCCAGCAGCCAAGGCGGCCAGCCCCAGCATTTT. Its translation: CASSQGGQPQHF.

Notes on this clone: The sample has other DNA sequences that encode this CDR3 too. The chain carries TRBV9 and TRBJ2-1; possibly TRBD1 for D (6 bases). CDR3 length: 14 residues. CDR1 and CDR2 from the germline V gene are SGDLS and YYNGEE. V was clipped by 0 bases and J by 10 bases, with 14 bases between them. CDR3 residues: CASSVANRVGEQFF. For the CDR3, the DNA is TGTGCCAGCAGCGTAGCAAACAGGGTAGGAGAGCAGTTCTTC.

The J gene is TRBJ1-2, the V gene TRBV5-6, with D unresolved. Between the trimmed V and J ends, which lost 1 base and 4 bases, there was a span of 14 bases. Germline loops: CDR1 SGHDT, CDR2 YYEEEE. There are 15 residues in the CDR3. CDR3 DNA: TGTGCCAGCAGCTTGATGCAATTGACTAGCTATGGCTACACCTTC. This codes for CASSLMQLTSYGYTF.

This chain uses TRBV10-3 with TRBJ2-7, with 10 positions matching TRBD2. The V gene end was trimmed by 10 bases and the J gene end by 7 bases; junction bases not matched to a gene: 13. Germline V gives CDR1 ENHRY, CDR2 SYGVKD. This CDR3 spans 14 amino acids. CDR3 residues: CANGRSGGAEEQYF. The CDR3 coding sequence is TGTGCCAACGGACGGAGCGGGGGGGCTGAAGAGCAGTACTTC.

The chain joins TRBV30 to TRBJ1-1, with 7 bases aligning to TRBD1. The CDR3 covers 13 residues. The germline CDR1 and CDR2 sequences are GTSNPN and SVGIG (reference sequence). V lost 3 bases and J lost 5; bases outside the gene matches: 6. The CDR3 DNA reads TGTGCCTGGAGAGCTCAGGGGGTGACTGAAGCTTTCTTT. It yields the protein CAWRAQGVTEAFF.

The chain employs TRBV6-5 and TRBJ1-2, with 11 bases identical to TRBD1. Germline lookup yields CDR1 MNHEY and CDR2 SVGAGI. With V trimmed by 6 bases and J by 4 bases, 4 bases remained unmatched. The CDR3 extends over 14 amino acids. The CDR3 loop is CASRDRGPGYGYTF. CDR3 sequence (DNA): TGTGCCAGCAGGGACAGGGGGCCCGGCTATGGCTACACCTTC.

The chain joins TRBV5-1 to TRBJ2-5; D may be TRBD1 (5 bases). The CDR3 is 15 residues long. V lost 6 bases and J 5 bases, leaving 20 bases between the germline ends. The germline V gene encodes CDR1 SGHRS and CDR2 YFSETQ. CDR3 region: CASIPGSGMGETQYF. The CDR3 bases are TGCGCCAGCATTCCCGGGTCAGGGATGGGGGAGACCCAGTACTTC.

The rearrangement links TRBV5-1 to TRBJ1-1; 8 bases are a match to TRBD1. From germline, CDR1 is SGHRS and CDR2 YFSETQ. The V gene end was trimmed by 7 bases and the J gene end by 1 base; junction bases not matched to a gene: 9. This CDR3 region has 15 residues. Here the CDR3 DNA reads TGCGCCAGCGGACCACAGGGGGGGAGGAACACTGAAGCTTTCTTT. This encodes CASGPQGGRNTEAFF.

The chain employs TRBV11-2 and TRBJ1-3; perhaps TRBD1 as D (5 bases). In germline, CDR1 is SGHAT, CDR2 FQNNGV. Trimming cost V 0 bases and J 1 base, with 7 bases left between them. CDR3 size: 15 residues. CDR3 sequence reads: CASSLEPGSGNTIYF. The CDR3 DNA sequence: TGTGCCAGCAGCTTAGAACCAGGGTCTGGAAACACCATATATTTT.

J is TRBJ1-4 and V is TRBV5-8, with 8 positions matching TRBD1. V dropped 4 bases and J dropped 7; count of bases not matched to a gene: 6. The CDR3 loop spans 14 amino acids. Germline CDR1 SGHTS, CDR2 YDEGEE. DNA for the CDR3: TGTGCCAGCAGCGGGCAGGGGGCCGGTGAAAAACTGTTTTTT. Amino acid sequence: CASSGQGAGEKLFF.

V is TRBV5-5 and J is TRBJ1-3; D is unclear. This CDR3 is 17 amino acids long. Germline-derived CDR1 and CDR2 are SGHKS and YYEKEE (reference sequence). With 4 bases removed from V and 0 bases from J, the gap between germline ends came to 17 bases. In DNA form, the CDR3 reads TGTGCCAGCAGCCCATTACCCTCCCGGGACTCTGGAAACACCATATATTTT. Amino acids: CASSPLPSRDSGNTIYF.